This TCR beta chain comes out of a study of blood T cell repertoires in COVID-19. Germline V gives CDR1 LNHNV, CDR2 YYDKDF (reference sequence). V was clipped by 4 bases and J by 4 bases, with 10 bases between them. The CDR3 is made up of 13 amino acids. The assay was immunoSEQ multiplex PCR, and TCRdb's table has in-frame clones only and misses some. The sample holds some 180,000 clones, around 80% seen once. What was sequenced was peripheral blood. J is TRBJ1-2 and V is TRBV15; D unresolved. The sequence came from a woman in her 70s who had recovered from COVID-19. Here the CDR3 DNA reads TGTGCCACCAGCATTGGGCAGTTCTATGGCTACACCTTC. It translates to CATSIGQFYGYTF.